The next 21 T cell receptor beta chains were all read from a single sample in a study of T cell responses to AZD1222 COVID-19 vaccine. TCRdb's table, derived via immunoSEQ multiplex PCR, lists solely in-frame clones and lacks some. The sample has roughly 120,000 clones, roughly 90% seen once. The sequencing used peripheral blood, collected on day 0 of AZD1222 vaccination. Source of these receptors: an adult in good health.

This clone was seen just once. The rearrangement uses TRBV19 and TRBJ2-3, with TRBD1 identical over 7 bases. J was trimmed by 0 bases and V by 1 base; bases with no gene match: 4. Germline V gene sequence: CDR1 LNHDA, CDR2 SQIVND (reference sequence). This CDR3 has 16 amino acids. CDR3 coding DNA: TGTGCCAGTAGTATAGGAGGGGGCCCTAGCACAGATACGCAGTATTTT. Its protein is CASSIGGGPSTDTQYF.

Only a few counts were recorded for this clone. The CDR3: CASSIGLAGKSGELFF. CDR3 in DNA: TGTGCCAGCAGCATCGGACTAGCGGGGAAGTCCGGGGAGCTGTTTTTT. The chain has TRBV5-4 and TRBJ2-2; 12 bases map to TRBD2. Losses at the gene ends were 4 bases for V and 6 bases for J; bases not matched to a gene: 7. The CDR3 has 16 residues. Germline values: CDR1 SGHNT, CDR2 YYREEE (reference sequence).

This sequence joins TRBV3-1 (or the pseudogene TRBV3-2) and TRBJ1-2; 9 nucleotides agree with TRBD1. The CDR3 spans 15 residues. Germline CDR1 reads LGHDT; CDR2 reads YNNKEL (reference sequence). V was pared by 3 bases and J by 3 bases, with 5 bases of the junction left unmatched. Here the CDR3 reads CASSHLDRGYYGYTF. The CDR3, as DNA: TGTGCCAGCAGCCACTTGGACAGGGGCTACTATGGCTACACCTTC.

This chain connects TRBV5-6 to TRBJ2-7; TRBD1 might be the D (5 bases). With 4 bases removed from V and 2 bases from J, the gap between germline ends came to 13 bases. This CDR3 spans 14 amino acids. CDR1 is SGHDT and CDR2 is YYEEEE in the germline V gene. CDR3 sequence (DNA): TGTGCCAGCAGCCTGAAACGACAGACCTACGAGCAGTACTTC. Its translation: CASSLKRQTYEQYF.

The rearrangement links TRBV7-9 to TRBJ1-2; D gene ambiguous. The CDR3 consists of 14 residues. Per germline, CDR1 SEHNR and CDR2 FQNEAQ (reference sequence). Between the trimmed V and J ends, which lost 1 base and 3 bases, there was a span of 9 bases. The CDR3 DNA is TGTGCCAGCAGCTTAGAGGTTTTGGACTATGGCTACACCTTC. This translates into CASSLEVLDYGYTF.

The V gene is TRBV20-1, the J gene TRBJ1-1; no firm D call. V was shortened by 1 base and J by 7 bases, with 7 bases between the two germline ends. The V gene's germline CDR1 is DFQATT and CDR2 SNEGSKA (reference sequence). There are 11 residues in the CDR3. The CDR3, as DNA: TGCAGTGCTAGAGGACCTAATGAAGCTTTCTTT. Translated, it gives CSARGPNEAFF.

V gene TRBV5-6 combines with J gene TRBJ1-1; possible D gene TRBD1, 5 bases. V dropped 4 bases and J dropped 5 bases, with 15 bases sitting between them. CDR1 is SGHDT, CDR2 YYEEEE, per germline. The CDR3 has 14 amino acids. The CDR3 loop reads CASSRRGGRTEAFF. The CDR3 nucleotides are TGTGCCAGCAGCAGGCGCGGGGGGAGGACTGAAGCTTTCTTT.

The chain combines TRBV10-3 with TRBJ2-7, with D unclear. This CDR3 has 15 amino acids. Trimming stripped 2 bases from V and 2 bases from J, with 13 bases between. Per the germline V gene, CDR1 is ENHRY and CDR2 is SYGVKD. Here the CDR3 reads CAISEPGRVAYEQYF. The CDR3 DNA follows: TGTGCCATCAGTGAGCCTGGTAGAGTAGCCTACGAGCAGTACTTC.

The chain recombines TRBV7-9 with TRBJ1-6, with 9 nucleotides matching TRBD1. CDR1 is SEHNR, CDR2 FQNEAQ, per germline (reference sequence). With V trimmed by 5 bases and J by 7 bases, 6 bases remained unmatched. CDR3 length: 15 residues. The CDR3 sequence is CASSTRGTGNSPLHF. CDR3 in DNA: TGTGCCAGCAGCACCCGAGGGACAGGGAATTCACCCCTCCACTTT. The entire variable domain, with the rest obtained from reference TRBV7-9 and TRBJ1-6, is as follows: DTGVSQNPRHKITKRGQNVTFRCDPISEHNRLYWYRQTLGQGPEFLTYFQNEAQLEKSRLLSDRFSAERPKGSFSTLEIQRTEQGDSAMYLCASSTRGTGNSPLHFGNGTRLTVT.

The V gene is TRBV5-5, the J gene TRBJ2-7; D is ambiguous. In germline, CDR1 is SGHKS, CDR2 YYEKEE (reference sequence). CDR3 length equals 12 residues. V was cut by 4 bases and J by 1 base, with 6 bases left in between. The CDR3 region has the DNA TGTGCCAGCAGCCAGTCTTCCTACGAGCAGTACTTC. Amino acid sequence: CASSQSSYEQYF.

The chain is built from TRBV27 and TRBJ1-3; D remains ambiguous. There are 16 residues in the CDR3. Germline loops: CDR1 MNHEY, CDR2 SMNVEV (reference sequence). Trimming took 2 bases from V and 0 from J, leaving 11 bases between them. The CDR3 DNA follows: TGTGCCAGCAGTTTACTCCCGGGAACCTCTGGAAACACCATATATTTT. It is translated as CASSLLPGTSGNTIYF.

The chain couples TRBV30 to TRBJ1-6, with a possible D match to TRBD1 (6 bases). From germline, CDR1 is GTSNPN and CDR2 SVGIG (reference sequence). The CDR3 contains 15 residues. V lost 6 bases, J lost 0 bases, and 12 bases lay in between. CDR3 DNA sequence: TGTGCCTGCCACCCGGACAGCTCCTATAATTCACCCCTCCACTTT. Its translation is CACHPDSSYNSPLHF.

The chain uses TRBV3-1 (or the pseudogene TRBV3-2) and TRBJ1-2; perhaps TRBD1 as D (5 bases). CDR1 and CDR2 from the germline V gene are LGHDT and YNNKEL (reference sequence). Trimming took off 3 bases at V and 4 bases at J, with 12 bases between the two ends. The CDR3 is made up of 14 amino acids. The CDR3 DNA reads TGTGCCAGCAGCCAGGGGGAGGGAGCCTATGGCTACACCTTC. Its translation is CASSQGEGAYGYTF.

The chain combines TRBV7-3 with TRBJ2-2; D gene uncertain. Trimming stripped 0 bases from V and 5 bases from J, with 13 bases between. The CDR3 sequence is 16 residues long. CDR1 is SGHTA and CDR2 is FQGTGA in the germline V gene. In DNA, the CDR3 is TGTGCCAGCAGCTTAACGGGGAATGGGGTTACCGGGGAGCTGTTTTTT. Translating it yields CASSLTGNGVTGELFF.

This clone has just one count. This rearrangement joins TRBV24-1 to TRBJ2-1, with a possible D match to TRBD2 (6 bases). The CDR3 is made up of 14 amino acids. Germline CDR1 is KGHDR and CDR2 is SFDVKD. V lost 2 bases and J 7 bases, leaving 11 bases between the germline ends. The CDR3 nucleotides are TGTGCCACCAGTGATTCCGTCGGGGGAAATGAGCAGTTCTTC. This translates into CATSDSVGGNEQFF.

The V and J genes are TRBV6-6 and TRBJ1-1; possibly TRBD1 for D (6 bases). Germline loops: CDR1 MNHNY, CDR2 SVGAGI (reference sequence). V shed 4 bases and J shed 7 bases, with 13 bases lying between them. The CDR3 loop spans 13 amino acids. The CDR3 bases are TGTGCCAGCAGTTCAGCGGGACACGGTGAAGCTTTCTTT. Its translation: CASSSAGHGEAFF.

The genes are TRBV12-3 or TRBV12-4 and TRBJ1-2; D gene ambiguous. This CDR3 has 13 amino acids. The V and J ends lost 7 bases and 5 bases respectively, with 14 bases between them. The CDR3 coding sequence is TGTGCCAGCACCCCGGGCCCGGGATATGGCTACACCTTC. The encoded protein is CASTPGPGYGYTF.

The rearrangement uses TRBV24-1 and TRBJ2-3, with TRBD2 identical over 7 bases. CDR1 is KGHDR and CDR2 is SFDVKD in the germline V gene. The CDR3 loop spans 14 amino acids. Trimming at V came to 10 bases and at J to 1 base, leaving 7 bases not matched to a gene. CDR3 in amino acids: CATKGLAGTDTQYF. In nucleotides, the CDR3 is TGTGCCACTAAAGGGCTAGCGGGCACAGATACGCAGTATTTT.

V is TRBV5-4 and J is TRBJ1-1; D is perhaps TRBD1 (5 bases). The V gene's germline CDR1 is SGHNT and CDR2 YYREEE (reference sequence). The CDR3 extends over 15 amino acids. Between the trimmed V and J ends, which lost 4 bases and 5 bases, there was a span of 18 bases. CDR3 residues: CASSTAGRGRTEAFF. CDR3 in DNA: TGTGCCAGCAGCACGGCGGGGCGGGGAAGGACTGAAGCTTTCTTT. The variable domain in full, with the rest retrieved from reference TRBV5-4 and TRBJ1-1, is ETGVTQSPTHLIKTRGQQVTLRCSSQSGHNTVSWYQQALGQGPQFIFQYYREEENGRGNFPPRFSGLQFPNYSSELNVNALELDDSALYLCASSTAGRGRTEAFFGQGTRLTVV.

The rearrangement uses TRBV6-5 and TRBJ2-1, with 8 bases that match TRBD2. Germline V lookup: CDR1 MNHEY, CDR2 SVGAGI. J was trimmed by 5 bases and V by 6 bases; bases with no gene match: 6. This CDR3 is built from 14 residues. This CDR3 reads CASRLLAADNEQFF. As DNA, the CDR3 is TGTGCCAGCAGACTACTAGCGGCCGACAATGAGCAGTTCTTC.

The rearrangement uses TRBV3-1 (or the pseudogene TRBV3-2) and TRBJ2-1; 14 nucleotides match TRBD2. CDR3 length: 18 residues. After removal of 1 base from V and 8 bases from J, the junction contained 10 bases not matched to a gene. CDR1 and CDR2 (germline): LGHDT, YNNKEL (reference sequence). The CDR3 DNA reads as TGTGCCAGCAGCCAAGGGGGGACTAGCGGGAGTAACGTGGATGAGCAGTTCTTC. Its protein is CASSQGGTSGSNVDEQFF.